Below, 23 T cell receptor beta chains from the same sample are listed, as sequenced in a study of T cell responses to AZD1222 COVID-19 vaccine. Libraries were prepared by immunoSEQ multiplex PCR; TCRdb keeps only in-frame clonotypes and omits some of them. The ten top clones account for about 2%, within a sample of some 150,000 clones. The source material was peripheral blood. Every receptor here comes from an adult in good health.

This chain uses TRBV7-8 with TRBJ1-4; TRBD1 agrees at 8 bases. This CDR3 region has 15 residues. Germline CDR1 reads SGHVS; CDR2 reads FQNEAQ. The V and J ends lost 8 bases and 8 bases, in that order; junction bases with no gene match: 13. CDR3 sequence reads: CASGAGGEGGEKLFF. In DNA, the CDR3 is TGTGCCAGCGGAGCAGGGGGCGAGGGTGGGGAAAAACTGTTTTTT.

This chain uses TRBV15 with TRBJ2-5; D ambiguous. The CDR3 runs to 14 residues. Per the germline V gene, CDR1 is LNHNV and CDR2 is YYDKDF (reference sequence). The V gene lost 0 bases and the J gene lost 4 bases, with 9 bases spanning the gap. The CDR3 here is CATSRDQWVETQYF. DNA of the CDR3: TGTGCCACCAGCAGAGATCAGTGGGTAGAGACCCAGTACTTC.

CDR3 loop: CASSFSVPALGTGELFF. For the CDR3, the DNA is TGTGCCAGCAGTTTTTCGGTACCGGCACTCGGGACCGGGGAGCTGTTTTTT. The V gene is TRBV27, the J gene TRBJ2-2; D not resolved. The CDR3 has 17 amino acids. Trimming pared 3 bases from V and 5 bases from J, leaving 19 bases between. Germline assignment: CDR1 MNHEY and CDR2 SMNVEV (reference sequence).

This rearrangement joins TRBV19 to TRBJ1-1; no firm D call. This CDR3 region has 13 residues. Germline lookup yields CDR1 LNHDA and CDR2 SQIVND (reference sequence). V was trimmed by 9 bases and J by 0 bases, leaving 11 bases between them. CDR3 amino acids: CASSVGMNTEAFF. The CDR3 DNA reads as TGTGCCAGCTCGGTGGGAATGAACACTGAAGCTTTCTTT.

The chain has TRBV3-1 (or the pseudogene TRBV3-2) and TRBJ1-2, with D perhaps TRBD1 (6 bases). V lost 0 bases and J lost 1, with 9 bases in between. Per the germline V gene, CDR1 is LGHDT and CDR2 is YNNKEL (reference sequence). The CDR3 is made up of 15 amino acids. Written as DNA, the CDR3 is TGTGCCAGCAGCCAAGACCGGACAGTTAACTATGGCTACACCTTC. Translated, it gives CASSQDRTVNYGYTF.

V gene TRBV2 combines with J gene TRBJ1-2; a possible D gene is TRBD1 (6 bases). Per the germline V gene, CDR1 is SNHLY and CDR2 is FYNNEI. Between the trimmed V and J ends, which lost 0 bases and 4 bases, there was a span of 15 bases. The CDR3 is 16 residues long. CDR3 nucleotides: TGTGCCAGCAGTGAAGCGGGCAGGGGACTTCTCTATGGCTACACCTTC. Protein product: CASSEAGRGLLYGYTF.

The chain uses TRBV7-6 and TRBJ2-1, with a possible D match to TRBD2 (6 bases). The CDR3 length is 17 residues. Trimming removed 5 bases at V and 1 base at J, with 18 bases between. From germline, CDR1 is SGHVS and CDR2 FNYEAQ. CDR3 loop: CASSTRERGNSYNEQFF. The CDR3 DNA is TGTGCCAGCAGCACCCGGGAGAGGGGTAATTCCTACAATGAGCAGTTCTTC.

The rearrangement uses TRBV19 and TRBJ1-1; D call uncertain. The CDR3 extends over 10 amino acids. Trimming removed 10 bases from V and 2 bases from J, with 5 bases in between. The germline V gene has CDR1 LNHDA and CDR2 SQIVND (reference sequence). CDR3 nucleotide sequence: TGTGCCACCCGCAACACTGAAGCTTTCTTT. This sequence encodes CATRNTEAFF.

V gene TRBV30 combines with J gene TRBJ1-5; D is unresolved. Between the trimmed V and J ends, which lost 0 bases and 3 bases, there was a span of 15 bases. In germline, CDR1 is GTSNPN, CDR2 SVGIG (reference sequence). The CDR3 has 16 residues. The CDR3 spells CAWSVHGRQNNQPQHF. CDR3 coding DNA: TGTGCCTGGAGTGTTCACGGACGGCAGAACAATCAGCCCCAGCATTTT.

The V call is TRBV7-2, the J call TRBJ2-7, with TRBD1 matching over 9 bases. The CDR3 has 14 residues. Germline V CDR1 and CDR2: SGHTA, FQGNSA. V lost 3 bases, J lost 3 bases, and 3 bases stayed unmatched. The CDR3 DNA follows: TGTGCCAGCAGCTTGACAGGGGGAAACTACGAGCAGTACTTC. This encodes CASSLTGGNYEQYF.

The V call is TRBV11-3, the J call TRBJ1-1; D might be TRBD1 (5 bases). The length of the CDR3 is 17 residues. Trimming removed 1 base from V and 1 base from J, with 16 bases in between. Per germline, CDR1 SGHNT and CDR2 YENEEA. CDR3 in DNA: TGTGCCAGCAGCTTAGGGCCCGGGGGGGTGGAGAACACTGAAGCTTTCTTT. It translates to CASSLGPGGVENTEAFF.

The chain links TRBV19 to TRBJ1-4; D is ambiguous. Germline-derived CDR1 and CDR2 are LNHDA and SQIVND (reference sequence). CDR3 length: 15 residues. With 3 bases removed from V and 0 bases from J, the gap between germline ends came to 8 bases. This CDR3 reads CASSISEATNEKLFF. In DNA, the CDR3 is TGTGCCAGTAGTATTTCAGAGGCAACTAATGAAAAACTGTTTTTT.

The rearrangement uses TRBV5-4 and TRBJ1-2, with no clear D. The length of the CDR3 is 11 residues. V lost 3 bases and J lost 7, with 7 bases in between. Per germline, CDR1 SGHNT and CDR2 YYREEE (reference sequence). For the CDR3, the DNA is TGTGCCAGCAGCTCTGCTATTGGCTACACCTTC. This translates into CASSSAIGYTF.

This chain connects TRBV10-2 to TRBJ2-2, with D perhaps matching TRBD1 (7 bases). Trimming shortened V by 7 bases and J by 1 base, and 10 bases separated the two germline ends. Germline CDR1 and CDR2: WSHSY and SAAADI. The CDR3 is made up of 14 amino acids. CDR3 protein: CASTGGMNTGELFF. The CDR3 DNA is TGCGCCAGCACAGGGGGGATGAACACCGGGGAGCTGTTTTTT.

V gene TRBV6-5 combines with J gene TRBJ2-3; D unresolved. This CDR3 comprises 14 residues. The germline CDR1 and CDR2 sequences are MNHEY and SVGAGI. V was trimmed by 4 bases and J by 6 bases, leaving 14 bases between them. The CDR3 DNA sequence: TGTGCCAGCAGTTTGGCAGTACCCGCCGATACGCAGTATTTT. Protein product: CASSLAVPADTQYF.

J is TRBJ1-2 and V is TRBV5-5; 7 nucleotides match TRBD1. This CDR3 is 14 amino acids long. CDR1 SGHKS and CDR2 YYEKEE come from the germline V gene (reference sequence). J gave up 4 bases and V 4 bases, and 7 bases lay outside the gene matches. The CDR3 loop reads CASSPGTEFYGYTF. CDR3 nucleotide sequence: TGTGCCAGCAGCCCTGGGACAGAGTTCTATGGCTACACCTTC.

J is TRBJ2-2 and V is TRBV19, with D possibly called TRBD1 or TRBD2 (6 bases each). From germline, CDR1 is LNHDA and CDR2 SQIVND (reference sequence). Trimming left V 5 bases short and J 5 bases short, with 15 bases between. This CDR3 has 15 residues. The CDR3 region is CASSVQGGSTGELFF. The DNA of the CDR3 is TGTGCCAGTAGTGTACAGGGAGGTAGTACCGGGGAGCTGTTTTTT.

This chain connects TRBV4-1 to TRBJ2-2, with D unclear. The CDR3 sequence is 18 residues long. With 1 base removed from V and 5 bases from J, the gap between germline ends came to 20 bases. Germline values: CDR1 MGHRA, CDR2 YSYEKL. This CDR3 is CASSQVVAPGYWTGELFF. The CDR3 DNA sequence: TGCGCCAGCAGCCAAGTGGTAGCACCGGGCTACTGGACCGGGGAGCTGTTTTTT.

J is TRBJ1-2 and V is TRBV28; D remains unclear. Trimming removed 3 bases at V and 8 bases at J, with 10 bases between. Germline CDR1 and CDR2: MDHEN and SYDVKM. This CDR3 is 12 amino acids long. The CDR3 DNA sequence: TGTGCCAGCAGTTTCCCCAGGATGGGCTACACCTTC. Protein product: CASSFPRMGYTF.

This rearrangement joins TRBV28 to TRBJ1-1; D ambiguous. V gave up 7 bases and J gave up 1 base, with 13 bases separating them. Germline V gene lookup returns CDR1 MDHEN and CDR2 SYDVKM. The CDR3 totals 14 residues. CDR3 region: CASTRGRRNTEAFF. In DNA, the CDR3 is TGTGCCAGCACCCGCGGGCGGAGGAACACTGAAGCTTTCTTT. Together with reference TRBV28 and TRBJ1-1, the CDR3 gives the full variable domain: DVKVTQSSRYLVKRTGEKVFLECVQDMDHENMFWYRQDPGLGLRLIYFSYDVKMKEKGDIPEGYSVSREKKERFSLILESASTNQTSMYLCASTRGRRNTEAFFGQGTRLTVV.

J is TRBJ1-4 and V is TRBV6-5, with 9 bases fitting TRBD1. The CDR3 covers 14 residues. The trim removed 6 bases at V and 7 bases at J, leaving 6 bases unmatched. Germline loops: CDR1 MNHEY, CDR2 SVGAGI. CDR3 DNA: TGTGCCAGCAGCCGACAGGGGGTGTTTGAAAAACTGTTTTTT. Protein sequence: CASSRQGVFEKLFF.

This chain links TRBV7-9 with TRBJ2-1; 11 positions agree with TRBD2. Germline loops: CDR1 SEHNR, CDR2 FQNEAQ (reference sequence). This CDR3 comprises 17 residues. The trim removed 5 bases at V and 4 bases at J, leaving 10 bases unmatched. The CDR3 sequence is CASSPPGVAGGYNEQFF. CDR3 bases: TGTGCCAGCAGCCCCCCAGGAGTAGCGGGGGGGTACAATGAGCAGTTCTTC.

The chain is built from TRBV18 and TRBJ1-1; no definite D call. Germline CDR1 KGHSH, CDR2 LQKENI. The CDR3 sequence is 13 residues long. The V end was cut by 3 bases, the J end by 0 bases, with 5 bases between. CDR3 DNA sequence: TGTGCCAGCTCACCGTTGATGAACACTGAAGCTTTCTTT. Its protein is CASSPLMNTEAFF.